This T cell receptor beta chain was found in a study of identical twins. The study, taken as a whole, reports: Instead of following the same donors, the conclusions were based on cross-sectional statistical analysis.

This clonotype has a handful of counts. The antigen is unknown. The CDR3 length is 15 residues. Germline CDR1 reads SGHRS; CDR2 reads YFSETQ. With V trimmed by 4 bases and J by 15 bases, 12 bases remained unmatched. TCRdb reanalysed the 5' RACE reads using MiXCR and keeps one entry per CDR3 protein. The sample lists more than 600,000 distinct CDR3 sequences, 15% to 20% occurring once. Separately, the same data were catalogued under a study of T cells expressing NK-cell markers.

The clonotype comes from a woman between 18 and 30 years old in good health. Sequenced material: PBMCs. The chain joins TRBV5-1 to TRBJ2-1, with 14 bases matching TRBD2. DNA for the CDR3: TGCGCCAGCAGCCCACTTGGACTAGCGGGAGGTTTTCGGTTCTTC. Translating it yields CASSPLGLAGGFRFF.